Below are 24 T cell receptor beta chains sequenced from a single sample in a study of blood T cell repertoires in COVID-19. Profiling relied on immunoSEQ multiplex PCR, and the TCRdb table lists in-frame clones only, not all of them. The data hold under 140,000 clones, with roughly 82% observed a single time. The sequencing sample was made of peripheral blood. These receptors were taken from a woman in her sixties or seventies with acute or convalescent COVID-19.

This chain uses TRBV7-3 with TRBJ1-6; no firm D call. CDR3 length equals 14 residues. Germline loops: CDR1 SGHTA, CDR2 FQGTGA. V lost 2 bases and J lost 8, with 10 bases in between. CDR3 sequence: CASSLSPRDSPLHF. CDR3 DNA sequence: TGTGCCAGCAGCTTATCTCCCCGGGATTCACCCCTCCACTTT.

CDR3 in amino acids: CSVIAGGNQPQHF. DNA for the CDR3: TGCAGCGTTATTGCAGGGGGCAATCAGCCCCAGCATTTT. The V gene is TRBV29-1, the J gene TRBJ1-5; a weak D match, TRBD1 (6 bases). The germline V and J ends were trimmed by 5 bases and 2 bases, with 10 bases remaining between them. The CDR3 has 13 residues. Germline CDR1 SQVTM, CDR2 ANQGSEA.

This clone occurred once. The rearrangement links TRBV21-1 to TRBJ1-6; the D call in the table, TRBD1, was not verified against the DNA. TRBV21-1 is deemed a pseudogene. This CDR3 comprises 19 residues. The CDR3 loop reads CASSKGQGLPRRGERSLHF. In DNA, the CDR3 is TGTGCCAGCAGCAAAGGGCAGGGCCTTCCCCGCAGGGGCGAACGGTCCCTCCACTTT.

This chain uses TRBV7-9 with TRBJ1-1; possible D gene TRBD1, 6 bases. The V and J ends lost 5 bases and 9 bases respectively, with 13 bases between them. Germline V gene sequence: CDR1 SEHNR, CDR2 FQNEAQ (reference sequence). This CDR3 is built from 12 residues. The CDR3 protein is CASSPPRGQAFF. The CDR3 DNA reads as TGTGCCAGCAGCCCTCCCAGGGGCCAAGCTTTCTTT.

The chain carries TRBV7-2 and TRBJ1-5; D possibly corresponds to TRBD1 (5 bases). CDR1 and CDR2 from the germline V gene are SGHTA and FQGNSA. The CDR3 covers 16 residues. Trimming pared 2 bases from V and 6 bases from J, leaving 17 bases between. This chain's CDR3 is CASSLTLDGGSQPQHF. The CDR3 DNA sequence: TGTGCCAGCAGCTTAACTTTGGACGGGGGAAGTCAGCCCCAGCATTTT.

The chain joins TRBV5-1 to TRBJ2-3; TRBD2 matches at 9 bases. The CDR3 has 15 amino acids. Per the germline V gene, CDR1 is SGHRS and CDR2 is YFSETQ. V lost 1 base and J lost 1; bases outside the gene matches: 1. The CDR3 spells CASSLTSGRTDTQYF. The CDR3 DNA follows: TGCGCCAGCAGCTTGACTAGCGGGCGCACAGATACGCAGTATTTT.

V gene TRBV7-9 combines with J gene TRBJ1-2; D gene uncertain. CDR1 SEHNR and CDR2 FQNEAQ come from the germline V gene (reference sequence). The V end was cut by 6 bases, the J end by 7 bases, with 15 bases between. This CDR3 has 13 amino acids. This CDR3 is CASRLLEGAGYTF. DNA of the CDR3: TGTGCCAGCAGGCTACTAGAGGGTGCTGGCTACACCTTC.

The chain employs TRBV6-2 or TRBV6-3 and TRBJ2-5; 10 bases map to TRBD1. After removal of 0 bases from V and 5 bases from J, the junction contained 9 bases not matched to a gene. Germline V gives CDR1 MNHEY, CDR2 SVGEGT. The CDR3 is 17 amino acids. CDR3 nucleotide sequence: TGTGCCAGCAGTTACTCTTTTCAGGGGACAGGGGTGGAGACCCAGTACTTC. Amino acids: CASSYSFQGTGVETQYF.

This chain links TRBV7-9 with TRBJ2-7; 7 nucleotides line up with TRBD2. CDR1 is SEHNR, CDR2 FQNEAQ, per germline (reference sequence). V was clipped by 5 bases and J by 3 bases; unmatched bases: 10. This CDR3 is 15 amino acids long. Written as DNA, the CDR3 is TGTGCCAGCAGCCCTTTAGGGAGGGCCCACTACGAGCAGTACTTC. Translating gives CASSPLGRAHYEQYF. The entire variable domain, with the rest obtained from reference TRBV7-9 and TRBJ2-7, is as follows: DTGVSQNPRHKITKRGQNVTFRCDPISEHNRLYWYRQTLGQGPEFLTYFQNEAQLEKSRLLSDRFSAERPKGSFSTLEIQRTEQGDSAMYLCASSPLGRAHYEQYFGPGTRLTVT.

The chain employs TRBV5-1 and TRBJ2-7; D is possibly TRBD1 (6 bases). CDR1 is SGHRS and CDR2 is YFSETQ in the germline V gene. V gave up 0 bases and J gave up 0 bases, with 22 bases separating them. This CDR3 comprises 19 residues. In nucleotides, the CDR3 is TGCGCCAGCAGCTTGGGTGGGGGCTCTATCGATCTGAGCTCCTACGAGCAGTACTTC. Translating it yields CASSLGGGSIDLSSYEQYF.

This chain joins TRBV5-6 and TRBJ1-4; D ambiguous. Trimming removed 2 bases from V and 0 bases from J, with 5 bases in between. This CDR3 contains 14 residues. CDR1 is SGHDT and CDR2 is YYEEEE in the germline V gene. The CDR3 spells CASSFIATNEKLFF. Here the CDR3 DNA reads TGTGCCAGCAGCTTTATAGCAACTAATGAAAAACTGTTTTTT.

V and J are TRBV7-8 and TRBJ1-6; 10 bases agree with TRBD1. This CDR3 has 17 residues. Germline V gives CDR1 SGHVS, CDR2 FQNEAQ. The V segment lost 5 bases and the J segment 0 bases; nucleotides outside the gene matches: 4. CDR3 sequence reads: CASSPRTGGSYNSPLHF. The CDR3, as DNA: TGTGCCAGCAGCCCGAGGACAGGGGGCTCCTATAATTCACCCCTCCACTTT.

V usage is TRBV20-1 and J usage is TRBJ1-1, with 7 bases that match TRBD1. This CDR3 contains 14 residues. Germline CDR1 DFQATT, CDR2 SNEGSKA (reference sequence). Trimming took 3 bases from V and 2 from J; bases not matched to a gene: 6. CDR3 amino acids: CSASEQGLNTEAFF. The CDR3 DNA reads as TGCAGTGCTAGTGAACAGGGGTTAAACACTGAAGCTTTCTTT.

V usage is TRBV4-3 and J usage is TRBJ1-2, with 9 positions matching TRBD1. The length of the CDR3 is 15 residues. Per germline, CDR1 LGHNA and CDR2 YSLEER. With 2 bases clipped from V and 7 bases from J, the junction kept 8 bases outside the gene matches. The CDR3 nucleotides read TGCGCCAGCAGCCAACAAACAGGGGGCCTTAGTGGCTACACCTTC. This encodes CASSQQTGGLSGYTF.

V gene TRBV7-2 combines with J gene TRBJ2-3; no clear D gene. The germline V and J ends were trimmed by 6 bases and 7 bases, with 17 bases remaining between them. CDR1 is SGHTA, CDR2 FQGNSA, per germline. This CDR3 has 14 amino acids. The CDR3 here is CASRTGTLENTQYF. As DNA, the CDR3 is TGTGCCAGCAGAACTGGTACTTTAGAAAATACGCAGTATTTT.

This chain joins TRBV30 and TRBJ1-1; TRBD1 aligns across 10 bases. V shed 5 bases and J 5 bases; nucleotides not matched to a gene: 2. Germline CDR1 and CDR2: GTSNPN and SVGIG (reference sequence). CDR3 size: 12 residues. CDR3 protein: CAWDRGPTEAFF. DNA for the CDR3: TGTGCCTGGGACAGGGGGCCAACTGAAGCTTTCTTT.

This chain uses TRBV9 with TRBJ1-1, with TRBD1 matching 7 bases. The V and J ends lost 3 bases and 3 bases, in that order; junction bases with no gene match: 8. This CDR3 is built from 15 residues. CDR1 is SGDLS, CDR2 YYNGEE, per germline. CDR3 loop: CASSEGQPMDTEAFF. CDR3 coding DNA: TGTGCCAGCAGCGAGGGACAGCCGATGGACACTGAAGCTTTCTTT. The full variable domain, its missing parts supplied by reference TRBV9 and TRBJ1-1, is DSGVTQTPKHLITATGQRVTLRCSPRSGDLSVYWYQQSLDQGLQFLIQYYNGEERAKGNILERFSAQQFPDLHSELNLSSLELGDSALYFCASSEGQPMDTEAFFGQGTRLTVV.

Remarks on this clone: A junction boundary mismatches the germline segment, possibly from a read error. The chain couples TRBV7-9 to TRBJ2-5, with TRBD2 matching 10 bases. This CDR3 has 12 amino acids. From germline, CDR1 is SEHNR and CDR2 FQNEAQ (reference sequence). CDR3 amino acids: CASSLGLAGVDF. The CDR3 coding sequence is TGTGCCAGCAGCTTAGGTCTAGCGGGGGTTGACTTC.

V and J are TRBV27 and TRBJ2-7; a possible D gene is TRBD2 (5 bases). Germline V CDR1 and CDR2: MNHEY, SMNVEV (reference sequence). V was trimmed by 3 bases and J by 2 bases, leaving 11 bases between them. CDR3 length: 14 residues. CDR3 coding DNA: TGTGCCAGCAGTTTCGAGGCGGGTCCCTACGAGCAGTACTTC. Amino acid sequence: CASSFEAGPYEQYF.

The V and J genes are TRBV4-2 and TRBJ2-3; 7 nucleotides match TRBD1. Unmatched junction bases numbered 10, after V lost 0 bases and J lost 4 bases. This CDR3 contains 17 residues. In germline, CDR1 is LGHNA, CDR2 YNFKEQ. CDR3 sequence: CASSQEGGLPRADTQYF. In DNA, the CDR3 is TGTGCCAGCAGCCAAGAAGGGGGCCTCCCCAGAGCAGATACGCAGTATTTT.

V is TRBV12-5 and J is TRBJ2-1; 11 bases map to TRBD1. Trimming took 4 bases from V and 3 from J; bases not matched to a gene: 2. The germline gives CDR1 LGHNT, CDR2 FRNRAP. This CDR3 is built from 15 residues. The DNA of the CDR3 is TGTGCTAGTGGTTGGGGGACAGGGGGCTACAATGAGCAGTTCTTC. It specifies CASGWGTGGYNEQFF.

This clone was counted a few times. This rearrangement joins TRBV27 to TRBJ2-4; D gene uncertain. Trimming shortened V by 2 bases and J by 3 bases, and 5 bases separated the two germline ends. Germline assignment: CDR1 MNHEY and CDR2 SMNVEV (reference sequence). The CDR3 is 13 amino acids. In DNA, the CDR3 is TGTGCCAGCAGTTTAAGCGTCAAAAACATTCAGTACTTC. Translating it yields CASSLSVKNIQYF.

V usage is TRBV11-2 and J usage is TRBJ2-3; 14 bases line up with TRBD2. V trimming: 5 bases; J trimming: 3 bases; junction bases outside the gene matches: 4. There are 16 residues in the CDR3. Germline CDR1 SGHAT, CDR2 FQNNGV. DNA for the CDR3: TGTGCCAGCAGCCTCAGGACTAGCGGGGGGACAGATACGCAGTATTTT. Translating gives CASSLRTSGGTDTQYF.

This chain uses TRBV11-2 with TRBJ2-2, with a weak D call TRBD1 (6 bases). Trimming shortened V by 5 bases and J by 0 bases, and 13 bases separated the two germline ends. Germline V gives CDR1 SGHAT, CDR2 FQNNGV. The CDR3 is 16 amino acids. The CDR3, as DNA: TGTGCCAGCAGCCGTCAACAGGGTTCGAACACCGGGGAGCTGTTTTTT. Its protein product is CASSRQQGSNTGELFF.